The source of this T cell receptor (beta chain) is a study of blood T cell repertoires in COVID-19. Study at large: T cells, B-cell-depleted T cells, or PBMCs provided the cDNA or gDNA that served as material.

The method was immunoSEQ multiplex PCR; TCRdb's version includes in-frame clones alone and lacks a portion of them. Of 180,000 or so clones listed, 65% to 80% were seen once; the top ten hold roughly 14%. The CDR3 is 14 amino acids. V lost 2 bases and J 3 bases, leaving 8 bases between the germline ends. CDR1 is SGHTS, CDR2 YDEGEE, per germline. The gene calls are TRBV5-8 and TRBJ1-4; maybe TRBD1 (5 bases). This clonotype was obtained from a man in his fifties or sixties who had recovered from COVID-19. Source material: peripheral blood. The CDR3 region has the DNA TGTGCCAGCAGCTTATCGGGGGCTAATGAAAAACTGTTTTTT. Translation gives CASSLSGANEKLFF.